A selection of T cell receptor beta chains follows, all from one sample in a study of T cell clusters in autoimmune cytopenias. TCRdb reanalyzed the multiplex PCR reads and collapses them to one entry per CDR3 protein, without DNA. The clone table shows about 7,400 distinct CDR3 sequences, with the ten largest holding approximately 17%. Sequencing input: peripheral blood. The receptors shown here come from a human donor with an autoimmune cytopenia or autoimmune hepatitis (not recorded which). Both conserved end residues are part of each CDR3. The order of the fields is V gene, clone size, J gene, CDR3 protein. Part of the rows lack a size; the others show once, few, many or a class for expanded clones.

TRBV12-3/TRBV12-4	NA	TRBJ2-1	CASTLGTYNEQFF
TRBV12-3/TRBV12-4	medium-sized	TRBJ2-1	CASSFAQGRNEQFF
TRBV6-5	NA	TRBJ1-6	CASSIGTGENSPLHF
TRBV19	NA	TRBJ2-7	CASSPTVGPYEQYF
TRBV13	NA	TRBJ2-1	CASSLAPTSGDNEQFF
TRBV19	NA	TRBJ1-5	CATRRGERSNQPQHF
TRBV12-3/TRBV12-4	NA	TRBJ2-4	CASSLTGTLYIQYF
TRBV6-5	NA	TRBJ2-5	CASSRAQETQYF
TRBV7-9	NA	TRBJ2-3	CASSLGSTDTQYF
TRBV7-9	NA	TRBJ2-1	CASSFSGRGNNEQFF
TRBV15	NA	TRBJ1-4	CATSRGDLGEKLFF
TRBV12-3/TRBV12-4	NA	TRBJ2-7	CASSLGREYEQYF
TRBV6-1	NA	TRBJ1-2	CASREDRGSYGYTF
TRBV19	NA	TRBJ1-5	CASSLNPGGSNQPQHF
TRBV19	medium-sized	TRBJ2-7	CASSSDIHSYEQYF
TRBV15	NA	TRBJ2-2	CATSAGRRDTGELFF